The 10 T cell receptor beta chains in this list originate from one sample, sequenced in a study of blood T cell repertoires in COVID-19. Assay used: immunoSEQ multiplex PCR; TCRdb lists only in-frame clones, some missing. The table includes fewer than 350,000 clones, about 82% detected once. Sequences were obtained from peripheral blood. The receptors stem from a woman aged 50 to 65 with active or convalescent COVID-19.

The CDR3 here is CASSTGLSGYGYTF. The CDR3 nucleotides are TGTGCCAGTAGTACAGGACTCAGCGGCTATGGCTACACCTTC. J is TRBJ1-2 and V is TRBV19; D gene ambiguous. The CDR3 totals 14 residues. Trimming shortened V by 4 bases and J by 4 bases, and 13 bases separated the two germline ends. CDR1 is LNHDA and CDR2 is SQIVND in the germline V gene (reference sequence).

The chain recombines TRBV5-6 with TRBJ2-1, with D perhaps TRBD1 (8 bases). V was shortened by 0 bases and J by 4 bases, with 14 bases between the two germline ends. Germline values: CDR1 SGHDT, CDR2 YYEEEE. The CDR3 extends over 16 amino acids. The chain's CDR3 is CASSLGTGRGYNEQFF. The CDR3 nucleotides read TGTGCCAGCAGCTTGGGGACAGGGAGGGGGTACAATGAGCAGTTCTTC. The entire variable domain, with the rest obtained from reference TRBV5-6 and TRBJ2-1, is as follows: DAGVTQSPTHLIKTRGQQVTLRCSPKSGHDTVSWYQQALGQGPQFIFQYYEEEERQRGNFPDRFSGHQFPNYSSELNVNALLLGDSALYLCASSLGTGRGYNEQFFGPGTRLTVL.

The CDR3 DNA reads as TGTGCCTGGACCGCCGGGATCCTTTTTACCGGATCACGGGCGGATACGCAGTATTTT. It yields the protein CAWTAGILFTGSRADTQYF. The V and J genes are TRBV30 and TRBJ2-3; D is perhaps TRBD2 (5 bases). The V gene lost 4 bases and the J gene lost 6 bases, with 32 bases spanning the gap. This CDR3 has 19 amino acids. Germline assignment: CDR1 GTSNPN and CDR2 SVGIG (reference sequence).

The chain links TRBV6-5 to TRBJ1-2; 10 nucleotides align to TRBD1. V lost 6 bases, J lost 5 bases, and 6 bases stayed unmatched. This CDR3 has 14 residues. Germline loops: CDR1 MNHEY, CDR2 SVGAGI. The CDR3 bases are TGTGCCAGCAGACGGGGACAGGGGCGGTATGGCTACACCTTC. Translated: CASRRGQGRYGYTF.

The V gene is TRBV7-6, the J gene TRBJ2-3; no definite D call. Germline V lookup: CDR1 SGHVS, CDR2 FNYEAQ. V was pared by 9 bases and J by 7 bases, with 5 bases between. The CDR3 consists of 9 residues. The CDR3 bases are TGTGCCAGTGGCCATACGCAGTATTTT. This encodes CASGHTQYF.

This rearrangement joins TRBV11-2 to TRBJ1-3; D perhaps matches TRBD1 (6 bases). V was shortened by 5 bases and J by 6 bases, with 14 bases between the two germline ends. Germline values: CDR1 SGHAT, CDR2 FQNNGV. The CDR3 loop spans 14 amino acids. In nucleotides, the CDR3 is TGTGCCAGCAGCGCGGACAGAAACTTAAACACCATATATTTT. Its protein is CASSADRNLNTIYF.

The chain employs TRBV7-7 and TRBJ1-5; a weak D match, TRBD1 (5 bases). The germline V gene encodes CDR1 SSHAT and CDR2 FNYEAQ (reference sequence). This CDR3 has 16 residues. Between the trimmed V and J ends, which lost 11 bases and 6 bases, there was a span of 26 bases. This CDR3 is CACKLGKGMRSQPQHF. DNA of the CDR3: TGTGCCTGCAAGCTTGGTAAGGGGATGAGGAGTCAGCCCCAGCATTTT.

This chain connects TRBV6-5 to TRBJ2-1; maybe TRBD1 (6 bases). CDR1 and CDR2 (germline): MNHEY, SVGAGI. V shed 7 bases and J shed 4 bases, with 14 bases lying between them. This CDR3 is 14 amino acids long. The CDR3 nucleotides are TGTGCCAGCATTGGGGGCAGCCTATACAATGAGCAGTTCTTC. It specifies CASIGGSLYNEQFF.

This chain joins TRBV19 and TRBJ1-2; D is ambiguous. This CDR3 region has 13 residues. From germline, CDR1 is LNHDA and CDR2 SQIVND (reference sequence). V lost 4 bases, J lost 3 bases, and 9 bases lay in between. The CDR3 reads CASSRGADYGYTF. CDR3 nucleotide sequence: TGTGCCAGTAGTAGAGGAGCGGACTATGGCTACACCTTC. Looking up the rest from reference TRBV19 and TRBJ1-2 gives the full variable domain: DGGITQSPKYLFRKEGQNVTLSCEQNLNHDAMYWYRQDPGQGLRLIYYSQIVNDFQKGDIAEGYSVSREKKESFPLTVTSAQKNPTAFYLCASSRGADYGYTFGSGTRLTVV.

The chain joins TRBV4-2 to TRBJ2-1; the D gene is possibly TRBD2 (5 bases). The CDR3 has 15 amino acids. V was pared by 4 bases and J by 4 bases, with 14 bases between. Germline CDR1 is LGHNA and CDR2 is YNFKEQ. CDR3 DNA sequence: TGTGCCAGCAGCCCCAACTCCCGAGGGTACAATGAGCAGTTCTTC. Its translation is CASSPNSRGYNEQFF.